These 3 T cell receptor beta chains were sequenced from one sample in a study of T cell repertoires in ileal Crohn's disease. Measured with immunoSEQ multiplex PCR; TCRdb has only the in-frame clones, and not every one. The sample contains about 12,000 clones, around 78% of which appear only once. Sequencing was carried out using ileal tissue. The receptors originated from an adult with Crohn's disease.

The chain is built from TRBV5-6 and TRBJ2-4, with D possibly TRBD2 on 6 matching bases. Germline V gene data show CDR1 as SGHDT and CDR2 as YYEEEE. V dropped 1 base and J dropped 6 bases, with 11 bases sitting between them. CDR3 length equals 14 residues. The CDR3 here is CASSLWRVGNIQYF. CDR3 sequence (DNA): TGTGCCAGCAGCTTGTGGAGGGTGGGAAACATTCAGTACTTC.

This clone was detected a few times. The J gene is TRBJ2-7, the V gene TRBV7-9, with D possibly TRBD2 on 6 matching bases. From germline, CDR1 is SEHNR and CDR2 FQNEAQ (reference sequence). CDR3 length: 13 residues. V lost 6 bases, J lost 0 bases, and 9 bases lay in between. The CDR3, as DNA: TGTGCCAGCAGGGAGGGGATCTCCTACGAGCAGTACTTC. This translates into CASREGISYEQYF.

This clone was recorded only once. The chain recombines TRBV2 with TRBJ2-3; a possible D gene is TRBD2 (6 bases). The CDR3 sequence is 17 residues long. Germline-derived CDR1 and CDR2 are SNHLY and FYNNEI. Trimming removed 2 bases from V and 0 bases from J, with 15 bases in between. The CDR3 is CASSERGGGASTDTQYF. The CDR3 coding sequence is TGTGCCAGCAGTGAACGGGGCGGCGGGGCTAGCACAGATACGCAGTATTTT.